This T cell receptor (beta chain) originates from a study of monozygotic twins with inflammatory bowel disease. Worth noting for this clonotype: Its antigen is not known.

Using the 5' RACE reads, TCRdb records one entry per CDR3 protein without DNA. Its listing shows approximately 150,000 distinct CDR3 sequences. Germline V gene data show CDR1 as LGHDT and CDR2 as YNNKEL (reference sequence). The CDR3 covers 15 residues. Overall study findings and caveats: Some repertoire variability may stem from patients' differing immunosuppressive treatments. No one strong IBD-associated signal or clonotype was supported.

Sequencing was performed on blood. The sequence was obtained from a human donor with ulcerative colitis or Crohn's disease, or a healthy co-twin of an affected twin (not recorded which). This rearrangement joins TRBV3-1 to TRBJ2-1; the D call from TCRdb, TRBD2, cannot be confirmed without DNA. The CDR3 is CASRHGAGGPGEQFF.